Listed here are 4 T cell receptor beta chains from one sample, sequenced in a study of tumor-infiltrating lymphocytes in primary liver carcinoma. TCR beta cDNA was made from roughly 500 ng total RNA with a constant-region primer. Three rounds of nested multiplex PCR with slightly modified ARM-PCR produced TCR beta libraries. TRBV1-TRBV30 forward primers paired with a C-beta reverse primer were used in the first two PCR rounds, which ran roughly 9 cycles each. TCRdb reanalysed the multiplex PCR reads using MiXCR and keeps one entry per CDR3 protein. The sample lists over 250,000 distinct CDR3 sequences; more than 55% were seen once. Germline DNA was extracted alongside blood RNA, which was obtained from unsorted whole blood. The sample consisted of peripheral blood. The receptors come from a woman aged 25 to 45 with primary liver carcinoma and hepatitis B virus infection.

This clonotype was observed once. A much larger clone differs from this one at a single base, so this may be a read error. The rearrangement links TRBV12-3 or TRBV12-4 to TRBJ1-5; no firm D call. CDR3 size: 12 residues. This CDR3 reads CASSSFNPPQHF. CDR3 DNA sequence: TGTGCCAGCAGTTCGTTTAATCCGCCCCAGCATTTT.

Many counts were recorded for this clonotype. The chain recombines TRBV6-5 with TRBJ2-3; the D gene is possibly TRBD1 (5 bases). The germline V gene encodes CDR1 MNHEY and CDR2 SVGAGI. Between the trimmed V and J ends, which lost 5 bases and 2 bases, there was a span of 20 bases. The CDR3 has 17 amino acids. CDR3 protein: CASSGAHRGRTTDTQYF. CDR3 coding DNA: TGTGCCAGCAGTGGGGCACATCGCGGCAGGACCACAGATACGCAGTATTTT.

In the case of this clonotype: As the CDR3 is not closed by the conserved phenylalanine or tryptophan, this likely results from a read error. DNA of the CDR3: TGCGCCAGCAGCGAAGGACTTGAAGCTTTCTAT. Protein sequence: CASSEGLEAFY. The chain joins TRBV4-1 to TRBJ1-1, with D unclear. Trimming took 5 bases from V and 7 from J, leaving 8 bases between them. Germline V lookup: CDR1 MGHRA, CDR2 YSYEKL. The CDR3 contains 11 residues.

To note about this clonotype: A junction end diverges from the germline sequence, so it may reflect a read error. The chain combines TRBV4-2 with TRBJ2-1, with a tentative D call TRBD2 (5 bases). The CDR3 is 18 residues long. The germline gives CDR1 LGHNA, CDR2 YNFKEQ. CDR3 protein: CASSQSQLRLAGYNEQLF. The CDR3 coding sequence is TGTGCCAGCAGCCAGTCACAATTAAGGCTAGCAGGCTACAATGAGCAGCTCTTC.